Sequencing of this TCR beta chain was carried out in a study of control samples from healthy donors and cancer patients. V was cut by 4 bases and J by 6 bases, with 13 bases left in between. Per germline, CDR1 LGHDT and CDR2 YNNKEL (reference sequence). This CDR3 is built from 15 residues. Libraries were prepared by immunoSEQ multiplex PCR; TCRdb keeps only in-frame clonotypes and omits some of them. The data hold 400,000 to 450,000 clones, with 75% to 95% observed a single time. The sample taken for sequencing was PBMCs. The TCR sequence derives from a man aged 35 to 55 with head and neck cancer. The chain uses TRBV3-1 (or the pseudogene TRBV3-2) and TRBJ1-6; tentative D call: TRBD1 (5 bases). CDR3 DNA: TGTGCCAGCAGCCCCGGGGGGGATAGTAATTCACCCCTCCACTTT. Translation gives CASSPGGDSNSPLHF.